The rows below give T cell receptor beta chains drawn from one sample of a study of OX40 agonist ivuxolimab in advanced cancers. The repertoire was sequenced with immunoSEQ multiplex PCR; TCRdb's copy has only in-frame clones and lacks some. The table has 9,500 to 10,000 clones, 89% seen once. Sequenced material: CD4+ or CD8+ T cells sorted from blood, taken in a trial of the OX40 agonist ivuxolimab. The source of these receptors is an adult with an advanced solid tumor such as melanoma, head and neck, liver or kidney cancer. CDR3s include the opening cysteine and the closing phenylalanine or tryptophan. A D gene is named only where the DNA matches it firmly. Part of the rows lack a size; the others show once, few, many or a class for expanded clones.

J | D | V | size | CDR3 | DNA
TRBJ1-1 | TRBD1 | TRBV5-1 | NA | CASSFQGVDTEAFF | TGCGCCAGCAGCTTCCAGGGGGTGGACACTGAAGCTTTCTTT
TRBJ2-7 | NA | TRBV7-2 | NA | CASSFEGGNEQYF | TGTGCCAGCAGCTTCGAAGGTGGGAACGAGCAGTACTTC
TRBJ1-1 | NA | TRBV12-5 | few | CASGLALSGVMNTEAFF | TGTGCTAGTGGTTTGGCACTATCAGGGGTCATGAACACTGAAGCTTTCTTT
TRBJ2-7 | TRBD1 | TRBV28 | NA | CASSFRGQGPWDEQYF | TGTGCCAGCAGTTTCCGGGGACAGGGGCCTTGGGACGAGCAGTACTTC
TRBJ2-7 | TRBD2 | TRBV9 | once | CASSPWTSGRAEESGQYF | TGTGCCAGCAGCCCTTGGACTAGCGGGAGGGCCGAGGAAAGTGGGCAGTACTTC
TRBJ2-1 | NA | TRBV27 | once | CASRQRDFEQFF | TGTGCCAGCAGACAACGGGACTTCGAGCAGTTCTTC
TRBJ1-3 | NA | TRBV9 | NA | CASSEGGHSGNTIYF | TGTGCCAGCAGCGAAGGAGGGCACTCTGGAAACACCATATATTTT
TRBJ2-1 | NA | TRBV7-8 | NA | CASSLGMRNEQFF | TGTGCCAGCAGCTTAGGCATGAGGAATGAGCAGTTCTTC
TRBJ2-2 | NA | TRBV5-1 | NA | CASSSLGSGELFF | TGCGCCAGCAGCTCTTTGGGGAGCGGGGAGCTGTTTTTT
TRBJ2-1 | TRBD2 | TRBV7-6 | NA | CASSLYAGESYNEQFF | TGTGCCAGCAGCTTATATGCGGGAGAATCATACAATGAGCAGTTCTTC
TRBJ2-3 | NA | TRBV9 | NA | CASSEDHRTDTQYF | TGTGCCAGCAGCGAAGACCACCGGACAGATACGCAGTATTTT
TRBJ2-5 | TRBD2 | TRBV4-1 | NA | CASSQDSHSGVTQYF | TGCGCCAGCAGCCAAGATTCACACAGCGGGGTGACCCAGTACTTC
TRBJ2-6 | NA | TRBV18 | NA | CASSEGSGANVLTF | TGTGCCAGCTCGGAGGGGTCTGGGGCCAACGTCCTGACTTTC
TRBJ2-5 | NA | TRBV5-1 | few | CASSPQAETQYF | TGCGCCAGCAGCCCTCAGGCAGAGACCCAGTACTTC
TRBJ2-7 | NA | TRBV19 | NA | CASSQTAGVEQYF | TGTGCCAGTAGCCAAACAGCCGGGGTCGAGCAGTACTTC
TRBJ1-5 | NA | TRBV6-5 | few | CASSRSADSNQPQHF | TGTGCCAGCAGTCGATCAGCCGATAGCAATCAGCCCCAGCATTTT
TRBJ1-1 | NA | TRBV4-2 | NA | CASSQDLSGREKGAFF | TGTGCCAGCAGCCAAGACTTAAGCGGGCGAGAAAAGGGGGCTTTCTTT
TRBJ2-3 | NA | TRBV5-8 | NA | CASSSRTRSTDTQYF | TGTGCCAGCAGCTCCCGGACCCGTAGCACAGATACGCAGTATTTT
TRBJ1-1 | NA | TRBV28 | few | CASSINTEAFF | TGTGCCAGCAGTATTAACACTGAAGCTTTCTTT
TRBJ1-1 | NA | TRBV7-9 | NA | CASSRTDLNTEAFF | TGTGCCAGCAGCCGAACAGATCTAAACACTGAAGCTTTCTTT
TRBJ2-7 | TRBD1 | TRBV6-6 | NA | CASSYWRTGVYEQYF | TGTGCCAGCAGTTACTGGAGGACAGGGGTCTACGAGCAGTACTTC
TRBJ2-3 | TRBD1 | TRBV19 | NA | CASQGAGEDTQYF | TGTGCCAGTCAGGGGGCTGGTGAAGATACGCAGTATTTT
TRBJ2-7 | TRBD1 | TRBV11-2 | NA | CASNAGTGQGQQYF | TGTGCCAGCAACGCAGGGACGGGACAGGGGCAGCAGTACTTC
TRBJ2-5 | NA | TRBV2 | once | CASKGQETQYF | TGTGCCTCGAAAGGCCAAGAGACCCAGTACTTC
TRBJ1-2 | NA | TRBV6-5 | NA | CASSQGGGLYGYTF | TGTGCCAGCAGCCAGGGCGGGGGCCTCTATGGCTACACCTTC
TRBJ2-5 | NA | TRBV7-3 | NA | CASSDWTETQYF | TGTGCCAGCTCCGACTGGACAGAGACCCAGTACTTC
TRBJ2-5 | NA | TRBV6-5 | once | CASQGGGETQYF | TGTGCCAGCCAGGGGGGAGGGGAGACCCAGTACTTC
TRBJ2-2 | TRBD1 | TRBV18 | NA | CASSPGTGRTGELFF | TGTGCCAGCTCACCCGGGACAGGGAGGACCGGGGAGCTGTTTTTT
TRBJ2-7 | TRBD1 | TRBV7-9 | NA | CASSGRQGTIYPQEQYF | TGTGCCAGCAGCGGTCGACAGGGGACGATATACCCTCAAGAGCAGTACTTC
TRBJ1-2 | NA | TRBV28 | once | CASTDKGQLNYGYTF | TGTGCCAGCACCGATAAAGGCCAGCTAAACTATGGCTACACCTTC
TRBJ1-2 | NA | TRBV29-1 | once | CSVREVGKYYGYTF | TGCAGCGTGAGGGAGGTGGGCAAGTACTATGGCTACACCTTC
TRBJ2-5 | TRBD1 | TRBV5-1 | NA | CASSRNRGETQYF | TGCGCCAGCAGTCGAAACAGGGGAGAGACCCAGTACTTC
TRBJ2-3 | TRBD1 | TRBV2 | once | CASNPGQGTDTQYF | TGTGCCAGCAATCCGGGACAGGGGACAGATACGCAGTATTTT
TRBJ1-4 | NA | TRBV28 | NA | CASSHSTAGTPEKLFF | TGTGCCAGCAGTCACTCTACAGCGGGGACACCAGAAAAACTGTTTTTT
TRBJ1-2 | NA | TRBV9 | NA | CASSGIEWGYGYTF | TGTGCCAGCAGCGGGATCGAGTGGGGCTATGGCTACACCTTC
TRBJ2-3 | NA | TRBV10-2 | NA | CASSEGATQYF | TGCGCCAGCAGTGAGGGAGCCACGCAGTATTTT
TRBJ1-2 | NA | TRBV28 | NA | CASTGNYGYTF | TGTGCCAGCACCGGGAACTATGGCTACACCTTC
TRBJ1-2 | NA | TRBV5-6 | NA | CASTLGGYGYTF | TGTGCCAGCACCCTCGGGGGGTATGGCTACACCTTC
TRBJ2-7 | TRBD2 | TRBV6-4 | NA | CASSQAPGTSSSYEQYF | TGTGCCAGCAGTCAGGCCCCAGGGACTAGCAGCTCCTACGAGCAGTACTTC
TRBJ1-1 | NA | TRBV6-5 | once | CASGLDKNTEAFF | TGTGCCAGCGGCCTTGACAAGAACACTGAAGCTTTCTTT
TRBJ2-1 | NA | TRBV5-1 | NA | CASSLMRGNEQFF | TGCGCCAGCAGCTTGATGCGCGGTAATGAGCAGTTCTTC
TRBJ2-2 | NA | TRBV7-9 | NA | CASSQFAVPAGGELFF | TGTGCCAGCAGCCAATTCGCGGTCCCCGCGGGCGGGGAGCTGTTTTTT
TRBJ1-1 | NA | TRBV19 | NA | CASSTLDTNTEAFF | TGTGCCAGTAGTACCCTGGACACGAACACTGAAGCTTTCTTT
TRBJ2-6 | NA | TRBV21-1 | NA | CASSPDRKYHSGANVLTF | TGTGCCAGCAGCCCGGACAGGAAATACCACTCTGGGGCCAACGTCCTGACTTTC
TRBJ2-7 | NA | TRBV7-2 | once | CASSRLARQSYEQYF | TGTGCCAGCAGCCGGCTCGCGAGACAGAGCTACGAGCAGTACTTC
TRBJ2-3 | NA | TRBV21-1 | NA | CASSPVDRDSYRTDTQYF | TGTGCCAGCAGCCCAGTGGACCGGGACTCCTATCGCACAGATACGCAGTATTTT
TRBJ2-5 | NA | TRBV27 | NA | CASSLLGLPRLYF | TGTGCCAGCAGTTTACTTGGACTCCCTCGGTTGTACTTC
TRBJ2-2 | NA | TRBV5-1 | NA | CASSLARTENTGELFF | TGCGCCAGCAGCTTGGCCAGGACGGAGAACACCGGGGAGCTGTTTTTT
TRBJ2-3 | TRBD2 | TRBV5-1 | NA | CASSLATTSGWADTQYF | TGCGCCAGCAGCTTGGCCACTACTAGCGGGTGGGCAGATACGCAGTATTTT
TRBJ2-2 | NA | TRBV19 | NA | CASTPAGNTGELFF | TGTGCCAGTACCCCCGCCGGGAACACCGGGGAGCTGTTTTTT
TRBJ2-2 | TRBD2 | TRBV11-2 | NA | CASSLAGLAGGNTGELFF | TGTGCCAGCAGCTTAGCCGGACTAGCGGGAGGGAACACCGGGGAGCTGTTTTTT
TRBJ2-1 | TRBD1 | TRBV5-1 | NA | CASSAGTGGYNEQFF | TGCGCCAGCAGCGCTGGGACAGGGGGCTACAATGAGCAGTTCTTC
TRBJ2-5 | TRBD2 | TRBV18 | NA | CASSQDGGSKTQYF | TGTGCCAGCTCACAAGATGGCGGGAGTAAGACCCAGTACTTC
TRBJ2-7 | TRBD1 | TRBV13 | few | CASSPGTGIYEQYF | TGTGCCAGCAGCCCGGGGACAGGGATCTACGAGCAGTACTTC
TRBJ1-5 | TRBD1 | TRBV6-1 | NA | CASSAPSRGWNQPQHF | TGTGCCAGCAGTGCCCCCTCCAGGGGGTGGAATCAGCCCCAGCATTTT